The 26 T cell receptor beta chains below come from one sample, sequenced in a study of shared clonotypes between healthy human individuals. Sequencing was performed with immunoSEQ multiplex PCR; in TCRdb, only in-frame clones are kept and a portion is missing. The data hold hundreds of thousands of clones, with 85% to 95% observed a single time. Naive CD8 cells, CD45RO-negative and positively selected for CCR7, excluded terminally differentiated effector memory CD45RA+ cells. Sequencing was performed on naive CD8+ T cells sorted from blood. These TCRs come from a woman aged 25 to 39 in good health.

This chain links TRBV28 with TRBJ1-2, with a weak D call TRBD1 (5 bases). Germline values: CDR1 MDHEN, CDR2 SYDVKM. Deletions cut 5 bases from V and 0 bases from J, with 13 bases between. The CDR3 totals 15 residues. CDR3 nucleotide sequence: TGTGCCAGCAGTACCGTGACAGAAGCTAACTATGGCTACACCTTC. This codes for CASSTVTEANYGYTF.

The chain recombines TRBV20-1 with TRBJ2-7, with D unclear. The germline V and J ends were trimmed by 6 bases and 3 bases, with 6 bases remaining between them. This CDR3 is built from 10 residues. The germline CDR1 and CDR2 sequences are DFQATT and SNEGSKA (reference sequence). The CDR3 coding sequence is TGCAGTGCACCTAGCTACGAGCAGTACTTC. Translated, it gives CSAPSYEQYF.

The CDR3 region has the DNA TGTGCCAGCAACCCCGCAGGGGATTCCAATCAGCCCCAGCATTTT. Its protein product is CASNPAGDSNQPQHF. The chain is built from TRBV27 and TRBJ1-5; TRBD1 might be the D (6 bases). Looked up from germline, CDR1 is MNHEY and CDR2 is SMNVEV (reference sequence). V dropped 7 bases and J dropped 3 bases, with 16 bases sitting between them. The CDR3 spans 15 residues.

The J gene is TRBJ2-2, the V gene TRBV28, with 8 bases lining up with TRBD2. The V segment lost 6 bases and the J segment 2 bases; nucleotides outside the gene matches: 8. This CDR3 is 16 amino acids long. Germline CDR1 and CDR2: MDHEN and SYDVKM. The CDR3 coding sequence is TGTGCCAGCAGCCAAGAGGGGACTAGAAACACCGGGGAGCTGTTTTTT. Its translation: CASSQEGTRNTGELFF.

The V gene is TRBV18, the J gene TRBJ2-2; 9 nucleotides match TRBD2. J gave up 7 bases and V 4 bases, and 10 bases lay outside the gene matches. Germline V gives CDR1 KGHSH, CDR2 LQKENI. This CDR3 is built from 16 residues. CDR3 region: CASSLIAGEFGGELFF. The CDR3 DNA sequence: TGTGCCAGCTCACTAATAGCGGGAGAGTTTGGCGGGGAGCTGTTTTTT.

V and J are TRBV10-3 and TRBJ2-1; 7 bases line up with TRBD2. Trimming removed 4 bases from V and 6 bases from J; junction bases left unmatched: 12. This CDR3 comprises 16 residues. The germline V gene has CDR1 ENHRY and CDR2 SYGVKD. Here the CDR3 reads CAISAPQSAGFNEQFF. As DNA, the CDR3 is TGTGCCATCAGTGCGCCCCAGTCAGCGGGGTTCAATGAGCAGTTCTTC.

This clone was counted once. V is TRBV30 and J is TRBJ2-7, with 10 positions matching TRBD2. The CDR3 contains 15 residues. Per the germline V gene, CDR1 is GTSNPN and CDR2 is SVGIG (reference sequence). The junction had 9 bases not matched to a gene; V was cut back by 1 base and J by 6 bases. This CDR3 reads CAWSGSGRARCEQYF. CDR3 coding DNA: TGTGCCTGGAGTGGAAGCGGGAGGGCCCGATGCGAGCAGTACTTC.

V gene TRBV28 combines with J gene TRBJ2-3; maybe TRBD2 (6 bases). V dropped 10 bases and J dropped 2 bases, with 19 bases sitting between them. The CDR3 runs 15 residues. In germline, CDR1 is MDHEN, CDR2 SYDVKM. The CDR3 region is CATAEEAGHTDTQYF. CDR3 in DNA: TGTGCCACCGCTGAAGAAGCGGGTCACACAGATACGCAGTATTTT.

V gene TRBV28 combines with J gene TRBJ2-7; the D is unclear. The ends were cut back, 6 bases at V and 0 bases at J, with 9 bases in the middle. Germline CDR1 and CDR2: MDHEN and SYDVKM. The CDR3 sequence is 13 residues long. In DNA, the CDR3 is TGTGCCAGCAGGAGGCAAAACTCCTACGAGCAGTACTTC. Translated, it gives CASRRQNSYEQYF.

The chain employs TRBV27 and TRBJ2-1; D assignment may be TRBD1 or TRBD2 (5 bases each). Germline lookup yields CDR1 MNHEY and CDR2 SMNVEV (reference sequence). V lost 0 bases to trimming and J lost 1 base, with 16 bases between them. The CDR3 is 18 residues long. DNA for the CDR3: TGTGCCAGCAGTTTATCGATAGTGGGGGAAGGGTCCTACAATGAGCAGTTCTTC. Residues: CASSLSIVGEGSYNEQFF.

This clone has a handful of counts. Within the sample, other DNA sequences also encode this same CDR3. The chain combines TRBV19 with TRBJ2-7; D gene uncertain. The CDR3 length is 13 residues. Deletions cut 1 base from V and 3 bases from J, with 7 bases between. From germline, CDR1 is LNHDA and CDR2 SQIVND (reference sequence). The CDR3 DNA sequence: TGTGCCAGTAGTATAGCGGTAAGCTACGAGCAGTACTTC. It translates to CASSIAVSYEQYF.

Written as DNA, the CDR3 is TGTGCCATCAGTGGGACTAGCGGATCCTACGAGCAGTACTTC. It encodes CAISGTSGSYEQYF. The rearrangement uses TRBV10-3 and TRBJ2-7, with 10 bases lining up with TRBD2. The CDR3 loop spans 14 amino acids. CDR1 and CDR2 from the germline V gene are ENHRY and SYGVKD. Unmatched junction bases numbered 1, after V lost 4 bases and J lost 1 base.

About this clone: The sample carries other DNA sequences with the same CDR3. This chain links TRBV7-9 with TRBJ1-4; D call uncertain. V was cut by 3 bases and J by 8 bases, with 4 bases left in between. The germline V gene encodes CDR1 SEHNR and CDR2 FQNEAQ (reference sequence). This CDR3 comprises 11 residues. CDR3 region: CASSFGEKLFF. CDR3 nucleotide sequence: TGTGCCAGCAGCTTTGGGGAAAAACTGTTTTTT.

CDR3 region: CASSYSGTGNYGYTF. Here the CDR3 DNA reads TGTGCCAGCAGCTACTCAGGGACAGGGAACTATGGCTACACCTTC. The chain couples TRBV13 to TRBJ1-2; 9 bases agree with TRBD1. Germline V CDR1 and CDR2: PRHDT, FYEKMQ (reference sequence). The CDR3 runs 15 residues. Trimming took 4 bases from V and 2 from J; bases not matched to a gene: 5.

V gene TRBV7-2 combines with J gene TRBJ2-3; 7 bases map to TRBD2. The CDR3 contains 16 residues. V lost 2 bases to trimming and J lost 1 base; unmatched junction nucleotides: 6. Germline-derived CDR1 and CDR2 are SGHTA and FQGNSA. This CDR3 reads CASSLSTGGRTDTQYF. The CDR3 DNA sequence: TGTGCCAGCAGCTTAAGTACGGGGGGTCGCACAGATACGCAGTATTTT.

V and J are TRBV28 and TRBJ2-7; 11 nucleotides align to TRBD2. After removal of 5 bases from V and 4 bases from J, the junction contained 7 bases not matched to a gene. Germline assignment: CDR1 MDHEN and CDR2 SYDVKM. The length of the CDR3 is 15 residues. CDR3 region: CASSTLAGGIYEQYF. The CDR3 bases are TGTGCCAGCAGTACGCTAGCGGGAGGTATATACGAGCAGTACTTC. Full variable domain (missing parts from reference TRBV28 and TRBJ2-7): DVKVTQSSRYLVKRTGEKVFLECVQDMDHENMFWYRQDPGLGLRLIYFSYDVKMKEKGDIPEGYSVSREKKERFSLILESASTNQTSMYLCASSTLAGGIYEQYFGPGTRLTVT.

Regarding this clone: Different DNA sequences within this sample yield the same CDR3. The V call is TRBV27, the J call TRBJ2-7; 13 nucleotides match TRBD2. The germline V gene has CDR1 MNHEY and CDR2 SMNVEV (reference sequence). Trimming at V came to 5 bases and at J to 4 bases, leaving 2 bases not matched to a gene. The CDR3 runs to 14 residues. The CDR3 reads CASSPGLAGYEQYF. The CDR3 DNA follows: TGTGCCAGCAGTCCGGGACTAGCGGGATACGAGCAGTACTTC.

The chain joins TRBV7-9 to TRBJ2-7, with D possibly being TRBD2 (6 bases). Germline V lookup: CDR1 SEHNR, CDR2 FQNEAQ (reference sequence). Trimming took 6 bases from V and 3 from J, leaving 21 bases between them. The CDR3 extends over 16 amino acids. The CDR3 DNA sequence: TGTGCCAGCAGGGACGCCTCTAGCGAGAGCCGCTACGAGCAGTACTTC. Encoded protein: CASRDASSESRYEQYF. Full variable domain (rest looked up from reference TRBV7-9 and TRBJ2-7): DTGVSQNPRHKITKRGQNVTFRCDPISEHNRLYWYRQTLGQGPEFLTYFQNEAQLEKSRLLSDRFSAERPKGSFSTLEIQRTEQGDSAMYLCASRDASSESRYEQYFGPGTRLTVT.

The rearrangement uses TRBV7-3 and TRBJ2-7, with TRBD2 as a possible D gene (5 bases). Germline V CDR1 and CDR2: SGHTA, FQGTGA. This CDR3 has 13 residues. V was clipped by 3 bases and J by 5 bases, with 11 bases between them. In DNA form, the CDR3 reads TGTGCCAGCAGCTTCCCGGAAGCGGACGAGCAGTACTTC. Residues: CASSFPEADEQYF.

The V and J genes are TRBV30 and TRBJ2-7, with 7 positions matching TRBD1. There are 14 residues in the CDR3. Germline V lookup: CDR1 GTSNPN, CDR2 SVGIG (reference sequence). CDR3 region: CALDMRQGSYEQYF. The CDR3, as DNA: TGTGCTTTGGACATGAGACAGGGTTCCTACGAGCAGTACTTC.

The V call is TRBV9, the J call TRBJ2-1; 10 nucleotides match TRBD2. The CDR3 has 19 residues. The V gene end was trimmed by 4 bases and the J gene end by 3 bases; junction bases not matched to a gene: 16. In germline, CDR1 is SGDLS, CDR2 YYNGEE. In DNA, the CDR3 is TGTGCCAGCAGCCCTGCCCCCTCCGGACTAGCGGATTTCTACAATGAGCAGTTCTTC. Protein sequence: CASSPAPSGLADFYNEQFF.

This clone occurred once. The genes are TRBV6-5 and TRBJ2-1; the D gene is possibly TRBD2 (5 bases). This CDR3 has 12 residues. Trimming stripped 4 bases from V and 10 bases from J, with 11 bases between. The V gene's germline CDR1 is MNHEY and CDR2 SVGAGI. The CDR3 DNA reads TGTGCCAGCAGTTCCGCCGGGATAGAGCAGTTCTTC. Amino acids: CASSSAGIEQFF.

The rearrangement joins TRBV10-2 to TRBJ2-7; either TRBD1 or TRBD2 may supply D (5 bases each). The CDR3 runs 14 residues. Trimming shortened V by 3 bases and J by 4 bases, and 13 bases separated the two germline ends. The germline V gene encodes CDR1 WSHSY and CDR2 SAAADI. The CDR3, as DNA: TGCGCCAGCAGTGACCCCGGGACGGGGTACGAGCAGTACTTC. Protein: CASSDPGTGYEQYF.

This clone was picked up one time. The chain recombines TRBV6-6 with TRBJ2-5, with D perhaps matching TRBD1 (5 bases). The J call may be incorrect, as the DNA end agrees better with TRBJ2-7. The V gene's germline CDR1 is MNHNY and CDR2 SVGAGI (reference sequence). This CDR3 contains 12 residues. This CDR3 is CASLDNSYEQYF. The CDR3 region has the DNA TGTGCCAGCCTGGACAACTCCTACGAGCAGTACTTC.

The CDR3 loop is CASSFSVGTGVSYEQYF. CDR3 nucleotide sequence: TGTGCCAGCAGTTTTAGTGTCGGGACAGGGGTCTCCTACGAGCAGTACTTC. The chain has TRBV27 and TRBJ2-7; 10 nucleotides align to TRBD1. The CDR3 runs to 17 residues. Unmatched junction bases numbered 8, after V lost 3 bases and J lost 0 bases. Germline V lookup: CDR1 MNHEY, CDR2 SMNVEV (reference sequence).

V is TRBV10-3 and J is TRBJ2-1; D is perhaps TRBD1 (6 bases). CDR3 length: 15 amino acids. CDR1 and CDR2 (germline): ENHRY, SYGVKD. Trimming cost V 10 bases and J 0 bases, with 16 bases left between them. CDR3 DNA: TGTGCCAGTGCCCGGGACACCAACTCCTACAATGAGCAGTTCTTC. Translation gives CASARDTNSYNEQFF.